The present T cell receptor (beta chain) was sequenced within a study of blood T cell repertoires in COVID-19. TCRdb's copy holds only in-frame clones and misses some; the assay was immunoSEQ multiplex PCR. The sample carries fewer than 300,000 clones, around 85% recorded once. Germline V gene sequence: CDR1 LGHNT, CDR2 FRNRAP. V lost 0 bases to trimming and J lost 3 bases, with 12 bases between them. The CDR3 consists of 16 residues. The chain joins TRBV12-5 to TRBJ1-3; TRBD1 is a possible D gene (6 bases). This clonotype was obtained from a human donor with COVID-19, enrolled during active disease. The donor label of this sample is uncertain. Sequencing was carried out using peripheral blood. The CDR3 sequence: CASGLVTQGFGNTIYF. The CDR3, as DNA: TGTGCTAGTGGTTTGGTTACACAGGGATTTGGAAACACCATATATTTT.